These 9 T cell receptor beta chains share one sample of origin, sequenced in a study of radiotherapy plus CTLA-4 blockade in lung cancer. TCRdb's table, derived via immunoSEQ multiplex PCR, lists solely in-frame clones and lacks some. Seen here are tens of thousands of clones, approximately 76% observed once, and the top ten hold approximately 10%. This sample comprised peripheral blood, obtained from a patient treated with radiotherapy plus ipilimumab. The receptor set was obtained from a human donor with non-small cell lung cancer who had stable disease on radiotherapy plus ipilimumab.

This chain joins TRBV27 and TRBJ1-1; 9 bases align to TRBD1. Trimming took 4 bases from V and 11 from J; bases not matched to a gene: 11. Germline CDR1 is MNHEY and CDR2 is SMNVEV (reference sequence). The CDR3 runs to 14 residues. The CDR3 nucleotides read TGTGCCAGCAGTTATACGGACAACAGGGGGCATGCTTTCTTT. Translated, it gives CASSYTDNRGHAFF.

Worth noting for this clone: Within the sample, other DNA sequences also encode this same CDR3. This rearrangement joins TRBV28 to TRBJ1-2; TRBD1 might be the D (5 bases). The CDR3 spans 15 residues. Germline lookup yields CDR1 MDHEN and CDR2 SYDVKM. Trimming shortened V by 6 bases and J by 5 bases, and 19 bases separated the two germline ends. As DNA, the CDR3 is TGTGCCAGCAGGAAAGGGGCAGGGTTAGGGTATGGCTACACCTTC. This translates into CASRKGAGLGYGYTF.

The table lists this clone with a count of one. The V gene is TRBV27, the J gene TRBJ1-2, with no clear D. Trimming took off 0 bases at V and 2 bases at J, with 10 bases between the two ends. CDR3 length: 15 residues. Germline values: CDR1 MNHEY, CDR2 SMNVEV (reference sequence). DNA for the CDR3: TGTGCCAGCAGTTTATCGTTGGGAGAGAACTATGGCTACACCTTC. As protein: CASSLSLGENYGYTF.

This chain connects TRBV4-3 to TRBJ1-2; D unresolved. CDR3 length equals 13 residues. Germline V lookup: CDR1 LGHNA, CDR2 YSLEER. V lost 2 bases and J lost 2, with 6 bases in between. The CDR3 reads CASSQTDNYGYTF. CDR3 nucleotides: TGCGCCAGCAGCCAAACAGACAACTATGGCTACACCTTC.

J is TRBJ1-1 and V is TRBV6-5, with a possible D match to TRBD1 (5 bases). The germline V and J ends were trimmed by 6 bases and 4 bases, with 15 bases remaining between them. This CDR3 is built from 14 residues. CDR1 and CDR2 from the germline V gene are MNHEY and SVGAGI. The CDR3 is CASSRGLVGTEAFF. The CDR3 DNA is TGTGCCAGCAGCCGGGGCCTGGTGGGCACTGAAGCTTTCTTT.

The chain uses TRBV19 and TRBJ1-4; weak D call: TRBD1 (6 bases). This CDR3 is built from 18 residues. Deletions cut 4 bases from V and 2 bases from J, with 20 bases between. CDR1 and CDR2 from the germline V gene are LNHDA and SQIVND (reference sequence). The CDR3 loop reads CASSSRAPLGGTNEKLFF. In nucleotides, the CDR3 is TGTGCCAGTAGTAGCCGGGCCCCCCTGGGGGGCACTAATGAAAAACTGTTTTTT.

This chain connects TRBV6-1 to TRBJ1-5; 7 bases are a match to TRBD1. V shed 9 bases, J shed 5 bases, and the junction held 7 bases outside the gene matches. Germline V gives CDR1 MNHNS, CDR2 SASEGT. There are 13 residues in the CDR3. The CDR3 DNA follows: TGTGCCAGTTTCTCGACAGGGTATCAGCCCCAGCATTTT. Its translation is CASFSTGYQPQHF.

The J gene is TRBJ1-5, the V gene TRBV15, with TRBD1 as a possible D gene (5 bases). V lost 2 bases to trimming and J lost 6 bases, with 23 bases between them. CDR3 length equals 18 residues. From germline, CDR1 is LNHNV and CDR2 YYDKDF (reference sequence). CDR3 DNA sequence: TGTGCCACCAGCAGACTCTTTGGGGCCGGGGAGCGGATTCAGCCCCAGCATTTT. This sequence encodes CATSRLFGAGERIQPQHF.

A word on this clone: An end of the junction differs from the germline gene, which may be a read error. The rearrangement links TRBV15 to TRBJ1-1; D possibly corresponds to TRBD1 (5 bases). The CDR3 sequence is 15 residues long. Germline CDR1 LNHNV, CDR2 YYDKDF (reference sequence). The CDR3: CATNRGRETYTEAFF. CDR3 DNA sequence: TGTGCCACCAACAGAGGCAGGGAGACGTACACTGAAGCTTTCTTT.